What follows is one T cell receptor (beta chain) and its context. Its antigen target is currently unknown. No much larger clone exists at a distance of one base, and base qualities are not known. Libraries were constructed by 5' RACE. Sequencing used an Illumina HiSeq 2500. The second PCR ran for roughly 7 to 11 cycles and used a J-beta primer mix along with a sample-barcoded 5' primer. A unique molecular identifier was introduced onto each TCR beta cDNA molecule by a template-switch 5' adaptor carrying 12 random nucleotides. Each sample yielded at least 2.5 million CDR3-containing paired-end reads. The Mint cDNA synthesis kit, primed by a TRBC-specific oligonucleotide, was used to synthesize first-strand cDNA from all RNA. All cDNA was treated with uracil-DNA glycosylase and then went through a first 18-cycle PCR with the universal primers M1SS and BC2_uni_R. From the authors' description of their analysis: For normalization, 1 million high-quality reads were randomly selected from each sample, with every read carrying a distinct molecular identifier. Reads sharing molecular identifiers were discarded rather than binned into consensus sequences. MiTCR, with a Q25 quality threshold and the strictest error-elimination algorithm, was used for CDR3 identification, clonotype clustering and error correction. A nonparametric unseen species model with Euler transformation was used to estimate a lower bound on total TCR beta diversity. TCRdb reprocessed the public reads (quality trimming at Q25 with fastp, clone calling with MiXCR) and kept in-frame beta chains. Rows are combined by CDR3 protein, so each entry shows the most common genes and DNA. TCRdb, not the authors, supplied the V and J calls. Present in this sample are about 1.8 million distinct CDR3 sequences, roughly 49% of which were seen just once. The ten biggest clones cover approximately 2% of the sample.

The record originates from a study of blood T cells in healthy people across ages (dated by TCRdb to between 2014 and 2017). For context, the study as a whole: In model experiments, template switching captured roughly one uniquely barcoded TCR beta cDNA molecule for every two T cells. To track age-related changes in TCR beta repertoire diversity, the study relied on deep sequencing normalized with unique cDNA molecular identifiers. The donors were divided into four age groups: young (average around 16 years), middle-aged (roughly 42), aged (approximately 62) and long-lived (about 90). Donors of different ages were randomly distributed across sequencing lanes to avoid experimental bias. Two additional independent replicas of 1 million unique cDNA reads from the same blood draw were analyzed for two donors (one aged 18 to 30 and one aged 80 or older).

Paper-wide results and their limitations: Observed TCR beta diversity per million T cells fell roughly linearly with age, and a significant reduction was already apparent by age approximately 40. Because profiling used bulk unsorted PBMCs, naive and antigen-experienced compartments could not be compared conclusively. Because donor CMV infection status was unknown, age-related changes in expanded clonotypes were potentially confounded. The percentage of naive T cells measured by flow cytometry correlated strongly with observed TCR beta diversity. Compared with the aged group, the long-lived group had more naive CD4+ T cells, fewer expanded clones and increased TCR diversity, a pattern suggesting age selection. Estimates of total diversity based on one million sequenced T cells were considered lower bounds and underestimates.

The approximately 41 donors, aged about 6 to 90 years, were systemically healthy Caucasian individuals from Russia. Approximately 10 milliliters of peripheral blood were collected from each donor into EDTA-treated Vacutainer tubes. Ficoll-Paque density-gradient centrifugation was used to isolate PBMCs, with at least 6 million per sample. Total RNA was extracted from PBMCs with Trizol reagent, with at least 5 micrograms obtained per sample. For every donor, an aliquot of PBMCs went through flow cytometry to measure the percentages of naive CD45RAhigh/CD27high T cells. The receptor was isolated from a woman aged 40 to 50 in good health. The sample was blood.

For the CDR3, the sequence is CASSPMGQDTDTQYF. The base sequence is TGTGCCAGCAGCCCGATGGGACAGGACACAGATACGCAGTATTTT. The V and J segments used are TRBV5-6 and TRBJ2-3; TRBD1 agrees with 8 junctional bases. The CDR3 runs 15 amino acids, cysteine and phenylalanine included. Kept here is only the CDR3 DNA, which spans 45 bases and is read in frame from base 1. V has 4 bases trimmed and J has 2 bases trimmed; junction bases matching no gene number 6. The germline V gene specifies SGHDT as CDR1 and YYEEEE as CDR2.